This record covers a single T cell receptor beta chain. Its antigen is undetermined. The data belong to a study of chemoradiotherapy in HPV16-positive cancers. At the level of the study: Candidate HPV-specific T-cell clones and common TCR motifs came from functional assays in two HPV16-positive patients. Study results and caveats: In HPV16-positive patients, HPV-responsive T-cell expansion tracked better recurrence-free survival. Candidate HPV-specific clones and E7-related TCR motifs grew in tumor during treatment. Only a couple of HPV16-positive patients supplied the functional HPV-specificity definition.

Germline loops: CDR1 SGDLS, CDR2 YYNGEE. CDR3 length equals 15 residues. V lost 4 bases, J lost 4 bases, and 17 bases lay in between. Measured with immunoSEQ multiplex PCR; TCRdb has only the in-frame clones, and not every one. The table shows approximately 10,000 clones, with around 80% occurring only once. This TCR derives from a human donor with HPV-associated anogenital cancer. The sample was acquired from a patient who underwent chemoradiotherapy. The rearrangement joins TRBV9 to TRBJ1-1; D might be TRBD1 (5 bases). CDR3 nucleotides: TGTGCCAGCAGCCCTAGCGGGGGTCGCGGCACTGAAGCTTTCTTT. This encodes CASSPSGGRGTEAFF. The entire variable domain, with the rest obtained from reference TRBV9 and TRBJ1-1, is as follows: DSGVTQTPKHLITATGQRVTLRCSPRSGDLSVYWYQQSLDQGLQFLIQYYNGEERAKGNILERFSAQQFPDLHSELNLSSLELGDSALYFCASSPSGGRGTEAFFGQGTRLTVV.